The sample holds one count of the clone carrying this TCR beta chain. Its antigen is still unknown. The data derive from a study of untreated major depressive disorder. Study-level points and caveats: CD4+ T cells from depressed patients used TRBV05-01 (Vbeta 5.1) more often than controls.

The assay was immunoSEQ multiplex PCR, and TCRdb's table has in-frame clones only and misses some. The sample lists about 20,000 clones; approximately 92% were seen once. The CDR3 has 11 amino acids. The V end was cut by 3 bases, the J end by 5 bases, with 5 bases between. Per germline, CDR1 SGHDN and CDR2 FVKESK. The source of this sequence is a woman aged 40 to 50 with major depressive disorder. This chain uses TRBV14 with TRBJ2-7; D ambiguous. The sequencing input was CD4+ T cells from PBMCs. The CDR3: CASSQDHEQYF. CDR3 DNA sequence: TGTGCCAGCAGCCAGGACCACGAGCAGTACTTC.